The present entry profiles one T cell receptor beta chain with its context. Sequencing used immunoSEQ multiplex PCR; TCRdb keeps in-frame clones, though not all of them. The sample carries over 70,000 clones, roughly 88% recorded once. The source of the sample is a study of T cell responses to AZD1222 COVID-19 vaccine. Trimming cost V 7 bases and J 1 base, with 11 bases left between them. Germline CDR1 and CDR2: GTSNPN and SVGIG (reference sequence). This CDR3 spans 12 amino acids. This specimen consisted of peripheral blood, obtained on day 0 of AZD1222 vaccination. The chain couples TRBV30 to TRBJ2-7; perhaps TRBD2 as D (5 bases). This TCR was recovered from an adult in good health. Written as DNA, the CDR3 is TGTGCCTTAGTGGACTTTTCCTACGAGCAGTACTTC. Translation gives CALVDFSYEQYF.